Each of the 4 T cell receptor beta chains below was sequenced from the same sample in a study of T-cell reconstitution after alpha-beta-depleted transplantation in children. Molecular barcoding with unique molecular identifiers was used for the TCRbeta library. TCRdb reprocessed the PCR reads with MiXCR, giving one entry per CDR3 protein. The sample lists hundreds of thousands of distinct CDR3 sequences; roughly 15% were seen once. Sequenced material: PBMCs, mostly from graft donor cells, taken 360 days after TCRalphabeta/CD19-depleted stem cell transplant. These receptors were obtained from a male patient between 5 and 17 years old who had a stem cell transplant for acute lymphoblastic leukemia, so the T cells may come from the graft donor.

This clonotype was picked up many times. The rearrangement joins TRBV7-8 to TRBJ1-1; D is undetermined. This CDR3 spans 14 amino acids. Germline lookup yields CDR1 SGHVS and CDR2 FQNEAQ. The germline V and J ends were trimmed by 2 bases and 2 bases, with 9 bases remaining between them. CDR3 nucleotide sequence: TGTGCCAGCAGCTTAAGGGAACCCAACACTGAAGCTTTCTTT. This sequence encodes CASSLREPNTEAFF.

This clonotype has just a few counts. The chain is built from TRBV7-9 and TRBJ1-6, with 7 positions matching TRBD1. Per the germline V gene, CDR1 is SEHNR and CDR2 is FQNEAQ (reference sequence). The junction had 6 bases not matched to a gene; V was cut back by 5 bases and J by 8 bases. This CDR3 has 14 amino acids. This chain's CDR3 is CASSPGQSHSPLHF. In DNA, the CDR3 is TGTGCCAGCAGCCCGGGACAGTCACATTCACCCCTCCACTTT.

This clonotype was seen only a few times. The rearrangement joins TRBV3-1 to TRBJ2-7; weak D call: TRBD1 (5 bases). Trimming removed 0 bases from V and 5 bases from J, with 14 bases in between. The CDR3 sequence is 15 residues long. Germline V lookup: CDR1 LGHDT, CDR2 YNNKEL (reference sequence). The chain's CDR3 is CASSQERAGHHEQYF. DNA for the CDR3: TGTGCCAGCAGCCAAGAACGGGCAGGGCACCACGAGCAGTACTTC.

This clonotype was recorded a few times. The gene calls are TRBV3-1 and TRBJ2-1; 7 nucleotides line up with TRBD1. There are 16 residues in the CDR3. The V segment lost 5 bases and the J segment 0 bases; nucleotides outside the gene matches: 7. CDR1 and CDR2 from the germline V gene are LGHDT and YNNKEL (reference sequence). In DNA form, the CDR3 reads TGTGCCAGCAGCATAGCAAACAGGGGCTCCTACAATGAGCAGTTCTTC. As protein: CASSIANRGSYNEQFF.